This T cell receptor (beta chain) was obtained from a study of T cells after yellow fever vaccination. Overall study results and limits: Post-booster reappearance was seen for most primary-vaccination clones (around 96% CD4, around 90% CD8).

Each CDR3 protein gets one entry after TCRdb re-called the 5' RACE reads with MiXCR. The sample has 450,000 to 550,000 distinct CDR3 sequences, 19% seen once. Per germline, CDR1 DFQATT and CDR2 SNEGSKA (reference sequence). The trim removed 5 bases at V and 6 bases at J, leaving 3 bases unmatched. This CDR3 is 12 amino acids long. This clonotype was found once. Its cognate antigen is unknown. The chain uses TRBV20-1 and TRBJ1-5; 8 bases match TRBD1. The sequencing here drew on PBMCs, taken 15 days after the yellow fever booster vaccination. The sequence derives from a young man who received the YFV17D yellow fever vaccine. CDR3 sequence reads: CSAGTGGQPQHF. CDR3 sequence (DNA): TGCAGTGCTGGTACAGGGGGTCAGCCCCAGCATTTT.